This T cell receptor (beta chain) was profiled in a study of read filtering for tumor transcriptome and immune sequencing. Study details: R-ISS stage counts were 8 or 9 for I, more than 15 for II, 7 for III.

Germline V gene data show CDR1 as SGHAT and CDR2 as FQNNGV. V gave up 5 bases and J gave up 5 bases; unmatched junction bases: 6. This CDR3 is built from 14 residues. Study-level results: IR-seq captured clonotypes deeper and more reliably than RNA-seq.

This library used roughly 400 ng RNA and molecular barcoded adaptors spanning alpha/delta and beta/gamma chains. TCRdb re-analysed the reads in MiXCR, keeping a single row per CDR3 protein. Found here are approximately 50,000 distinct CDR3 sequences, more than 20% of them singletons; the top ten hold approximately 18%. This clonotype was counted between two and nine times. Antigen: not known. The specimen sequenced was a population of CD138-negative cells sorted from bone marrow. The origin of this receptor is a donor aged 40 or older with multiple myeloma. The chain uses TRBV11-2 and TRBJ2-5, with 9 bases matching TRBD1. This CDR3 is CASSQGQGTETQYF. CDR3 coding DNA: TGTGCCAGCAGCCAGGGACAGGGAACGGAGACCCAGTACTTC.